This T cell receptor (beta chain) appears in the sequencing data of a study of blood T cells in healthy people across ages. Together with a sample-barcoded 5' primer, a J-beta primer mix was included in a second PCR lasting about 7 to 11 cycles. TCRdb redid the calling of the 5' RACE reads with MiXCR, one entry per CDR3 protein. The sample carries about 1.1 million distinct CDR3 sequences, 35% to 40% recorded once. This clonotype was counted between two and nine times. Sequenced material: blood. The receptor comes from a man between 18 and 29 years old in good health.

This chain's CDR3 is CASSFSSGGTEAFF. The CDR3 DNA reads as TGTGCCAGCAGCTTTAGCTCGGGGGGCACTGAAGCTTTCTTT. The J gene is TRBJ1-1, the V gene TRBV7-2, with D tentatively TRBD1 (5 bases). CDR3 length equals 14 residues. Trimming shortened V by 3 bases and J by 4 bases, and 12 bases separated the two germline ends. Germline CDR1 SGHTA, CDR2 FQGNSA.